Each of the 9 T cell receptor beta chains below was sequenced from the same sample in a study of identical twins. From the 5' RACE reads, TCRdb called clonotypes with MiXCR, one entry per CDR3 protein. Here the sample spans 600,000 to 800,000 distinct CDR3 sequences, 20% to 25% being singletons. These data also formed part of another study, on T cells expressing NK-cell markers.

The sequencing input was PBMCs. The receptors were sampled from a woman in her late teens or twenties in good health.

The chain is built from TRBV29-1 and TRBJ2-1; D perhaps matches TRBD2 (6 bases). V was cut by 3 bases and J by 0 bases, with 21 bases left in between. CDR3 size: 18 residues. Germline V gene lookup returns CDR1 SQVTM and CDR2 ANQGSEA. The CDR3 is CSVDRGVLRGSSYNEQFF. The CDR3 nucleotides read TGCAGCGTTGATAGAGGGGTTTTGCGGGGTTCCTCCTACAATGAGCAGTTCTTC.

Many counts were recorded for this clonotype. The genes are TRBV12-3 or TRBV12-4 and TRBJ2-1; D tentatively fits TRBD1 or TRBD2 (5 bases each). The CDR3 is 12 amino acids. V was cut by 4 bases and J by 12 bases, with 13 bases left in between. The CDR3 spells CASSWGPGGQFF. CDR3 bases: TGTGCCAGCAGTTGGGGACCGGGCGGGCAGTTCTTC.

CDR3 in DNA: TGTGCCAGCAAACTAGACAGAAGCACAGATACGCAGTATTTT. It is translated as CASKLDRSTDTQYF. The V call is TRBV9, the J call TRBJ2-3, with D possibly being TRBD1 or TRBD2 (5 bases each). The CDR3 is made up of 14 amino acids. Germline CDR1 and CDR2: SGDLS and YYNGEE. Trimming took off 6 bases at V and 0 bases at J, with 11 bases between the two ends.

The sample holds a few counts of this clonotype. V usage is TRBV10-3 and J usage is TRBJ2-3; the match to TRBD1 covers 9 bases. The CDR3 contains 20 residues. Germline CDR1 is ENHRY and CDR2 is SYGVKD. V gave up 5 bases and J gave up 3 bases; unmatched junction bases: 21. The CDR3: CAISPDPATSGTGKTDTQYF. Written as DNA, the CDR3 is TGTGCCATCAGTCCTGACCCCGCGACCTCCGGGACAGGGAAAACAGATACGCAGTATTTT.

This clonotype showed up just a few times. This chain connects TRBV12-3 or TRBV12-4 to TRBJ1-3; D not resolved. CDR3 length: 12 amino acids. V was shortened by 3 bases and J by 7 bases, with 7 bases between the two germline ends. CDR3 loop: CASSLSSNTIYF. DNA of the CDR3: TGTGCCAGCAGTTTGTCTTCTAACACCATATATTTT.

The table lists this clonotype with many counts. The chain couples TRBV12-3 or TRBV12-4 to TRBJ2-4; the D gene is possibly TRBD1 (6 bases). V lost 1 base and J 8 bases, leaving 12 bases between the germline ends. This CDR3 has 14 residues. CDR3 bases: TGTGCCAGCAGTTTAGGAGGGGGAGTAGACATTCAGTACTTC. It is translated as CASSLGGGVDIQYF.

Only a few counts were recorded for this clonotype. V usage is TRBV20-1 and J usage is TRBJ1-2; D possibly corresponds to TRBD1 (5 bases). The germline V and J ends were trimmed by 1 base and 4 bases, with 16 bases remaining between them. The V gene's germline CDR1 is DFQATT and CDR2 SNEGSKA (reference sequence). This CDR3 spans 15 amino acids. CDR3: CSARGLSGDLYGYTF. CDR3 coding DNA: TGCAGTGCTAGAGGTTTGAGCGGGGACCTCTATGGCTACACCTTC.

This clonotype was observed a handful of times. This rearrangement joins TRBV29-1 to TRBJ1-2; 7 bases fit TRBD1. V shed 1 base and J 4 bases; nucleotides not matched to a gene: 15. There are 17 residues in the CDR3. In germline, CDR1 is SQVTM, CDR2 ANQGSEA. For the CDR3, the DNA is TGCAGCGTTGAAGTTCGTAGCATACCGGGACAGACCTATGGCTACACCTTC. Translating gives CSVEVRSIPGQTYGYTF.

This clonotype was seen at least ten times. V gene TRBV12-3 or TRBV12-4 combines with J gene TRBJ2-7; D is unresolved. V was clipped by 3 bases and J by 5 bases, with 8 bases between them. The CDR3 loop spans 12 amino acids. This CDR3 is CASSLAVHEQYF. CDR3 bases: TGTGCCAGCAGTTTGGCAGTCCACGAGCAGTACTTC.